Listed here are 17 T cell receptor beta chains from one sample, sequenced in a study of T cell repertoires in cytomegalovirus infection. MiXCR was run by TCRdb on the reads, yielding one entry per CDR3 protein. The top ten clones hold 48% of a sample with around 570,000 distinct CDR3 sequences, roughly 43% of them seen once. Their cognate antigens are unknown. Sequenced material: cultured PBMCs, taken from culture after CMV antigen stimulation. These receptors all come from a human donor in good health (CMV status not recorded). Some clones in this sample may be carry-over from other donors' samples.

This clonotype was seen a few times. The rearrangement links TRBV7-2 to TRBJ2-7; 11 nucleotides line up with TRBD2. J gave up 3 bases and V 5 bases, and 6 bases lay outside the gene matches. CDR1 is SGHTA and CDR2 is FQGNSA in the germline V gene. The CDR3 has 15 residues. Here the CDR3 reads CASSISGLADYEQYF. CDR3 nucleotide sequence: TGTGCCAGCAGCATATCGGGACTAGCGGACTACGAGCAGTACTTC. The full variable domain, completed using reference TRBV7-2 and TRBJ2-7, is GAGVSQSPSNKVTEKGKDVELRCDPISGHTALYWYRQSLGQGLEFLIYFQGNSAPDKSGLPSDRFSAERTGGSVSTLTIQRTQQEDSAVYLCASSISGLADYEQYFGPGTRLTVT.

CDR3 DNA: TGTGCCAGCAGCTTAGGGTTAACTAGCGGGCAACAAGAGACCCAGTACTTC. Encoded protein: CASSLGLTSGQQETQYF. The rearrangement joins TRBV7-2 to TRBJ2-5; 9 positions agree with TRBD2. Germline V gene data show CDR1 as SGHTA and CDR2 as FQGNSA. With V trimmed by 1 base and J by 2 bases, 8 bases remained unmatched. CDR3 size: 17 residues.

This clonotype was detected a few times. The V gene is TRBV7-2, the J gene TRBJ2-7; possibly TRBD1 for D (6 bases). Germline V gene lookup returns CDR1 SGHTA and CDR2 FQGNSA. Trimming left V 5 bases short and J 5 bases short, with 19 bases between. The CDR3 is 15 residues long. Written as DNA, the CDR3 is TGTGCCAGCAGCCCAGCAGGGGAAACCTTTGACGAGCAGTACTTC. It codes for CASSPAGETFDEQYF. The full variable domain, its missing parts supplied by reference TRBV7-2 and TRBJ2-7, is GAGVSQSPSNKVTEKGKDVELRCDPISGHTALYWYRQSLGQGLEFLIYFQGNSAPDKSGLPSDRFSAERTGGSVSTLTIQRTQQEDSAVYLCASSPAGETFDEQYFGPGTRLTVT.

CDR3 amino acids: CSVGIGTSGLNEQFF. CDR3 DNA: TGCAGCGTTGGGATTGGGACTAGCGGCCTCAATGAGCAGTTCTTC. The J gene is TRBJ2-1, the V gene TRBV29-1, with 11 bases that match TRBD2. The CDR3 runs to 15 residues. V was pared by 4 bases and J by 6 bases, with 8 bases of the junction left unmatched. The germline V gene encodes CDR1 SQVTM and CDR2 ANQGSEA.

The chain employs TRBV7-2 and TRBJ1-5; TRBD1 might be the D (5 bases). The CDR3 extends over 15 amino acids. The germline CDR1 and CDR2 sequences are SGHTA and FQGNSA. V lost 3 bases and J 7 bases, leaving 16 bases between the germline ends. CDR3 DNA sequence: TGTGCCAGCAGCTTGGAAGGGGCGGGAGACCAGCCCCAGCATTTT. Translating gives CASSLEGAGDQPQHF.

This clonotype was seen more than once but under ten times. The chain has TRBV7-2 and TRBJ2-4, with a tentative D call TRBD2 (6 bases). The CDR3 runs to 15 residues. Per the germline V gene, CDR1 is SGHTA and CDR2 is FQGNSA. V was shortened by 5 bases and J by 3 bases, with 14 bases between the two germline ends. CDR3 sequence reads: CASSPAQGLKNIQYF. CDR3 coding DNA: TGTGCCAGCAGCCCGGCCCAGGGACTCAAAAACATTCAGTACTTC.

This clonotype was detected ten times or more. This sequence joins TRBV7-2 and TRBJ2-7, with 11 bases aligning to TRBD1. J gave up 3 bases and V 1 base, and 2 bases lay outside the gene matches. Per the germline V gene, CDR1 is SGHTA and CDR2 is FQGNSA. The CDR3 totals 15 residues. The CDR3 coding sequence is TGTGCCAGCAGCTTAGGTGGGACAGGGGGCTACGAGCAGTACTTC. Its translation: CASSLGGTGGYEQYF.

By sample share, this clonotype is medium-sized (0.01 to 0.1%). The chain couples TRBV7-2 to TRBJ2-7; D is ambiguous. Germline V gene sequence: CDR1 SGHTA, CDR2 FQGNSA. V dropped 4 bases and J dropped 9 bases, with 22 bases sitting between them. The CDR3 loop spans 15 amino acids. This chain's CDR3 is CASSSESPLSISQYF. DNA for the CDR3: TGTGCCAGCAGCTCGGAATCCCCCCTCAGTATCTCGCAGTACTTC.

As DNA, the CDR3 is TGTGCCAGCAGACCTAACGGGGCCCGAGGGAGCACAGATACGCAGTATTTT. It yields the protein CASRPNGARGSTDTQYF. The chain combines TRBV4-2 with TRBJ2-3; D assignment may be TRBD1 or TRBD2 (5 bases each). The CDR3 contains 17 residues. V lost 6 bases and J lost 0, with 19 bases in between. Germline V gives CDR1 LGHNA, CDR2 YNFKEQ.

The chain couples TRBV20-1 to TRBJ2-3; no reliable D call. Per germline, CDR1 DFQATT and CDR2 SNEGSKA (reference sequence). Trimming removed 0 bases at V and 2 bases at J, with 12 bases between. CDR3 size: 15 residues. The CDR3 loop reads CSARDRGQYTDTQYF. CDR3 nucleotide sequence: TGCAGTGCTAGAGATCGTGGGCAGTACACAGATACGCAGTATTTT.

The chain carries TRBV27 and TRBJ2-3; the D gene is possibly TRBD1 (5 bases). The V gene's germline CDR1 is MNHEY and CDR2 SMNVEV (reference sequence). The CDR3 is 14 residues long. V gave up 0 bases and J gave up 6 bases, with 10 bases separating them. DNA for the CDR3: TGTGCCAGCAGTTTATCGTCAGGGTTCGATACGCAGTATTTT. Protein: CASSLSSGFDTQYF.

A few counts support this clonotype. The rearrangement joins TRBV7-2 to TRBJ2-2; TRBD2 might be the D (5 bases). The CDR3 covers 15 residues. V shed 4 bases and J shed 0 bases, with 9 bases lying between them. CDR1 is SGHTA and CDR2 is FQGNSA in the germline V gene. CDR3: CASSYKLANTGELFF. The CDR3 DNA follows: TGTGCCAGCAGCTATAAACTAGCGAACACCGGGGAGCTGTTTTTT.

This clonotype has a count of ten or more. The rearrangement uses TRBV7-2 and TRBJ1-4; a possible D gene is TRBD1 (6 bases). The CDR3 has 13 residues. V was shortened by 6 bases and J by 8 bases, with 13 bases between the two germline ends. Germline lookup yields CDR1 SGHTA and CDR2 FQGNSA. The CDR3 sequence is CASSLGGSEKLFF. CDR3 DNA: TGTGCCAGCAGTCTTGGGGGCAGCGAAAAACTGTTTTTT.

The V and J genes are TRBV20-1 and TRBJ1-1; 7 bases are shared with TRBD1. The ends lost 5 bases at V and 1 base at J; junction bases unmatched: 7. The CDR3 extends over 14 amino acids. CDR1 is DFQATT, CDR2 SNEGSKA, per germline (reference sequence). DNA of the CDR3: TGCAGTGCTCGGACGGCAGGGGGGAACACTGAAGCTTTCTTT. As protein: CSARTAGGNTEAFF.

This clonotype showed up just once. The CDR3 nucleotides are TGTGCCAGCAGTTACTCGACCCGCGGGGAGGAGAGCTATGGCTACACCTTC. Translating gives CASSYSTRGEESYGYTF. This chain connects TRBV6-2 or TRBV6-3 to TRBJ1-2, with D unresolved. Trimming removed 0 bases from V and 4 bases from J, with 18 bases in between. Germline CDR1 reads MNHEY; CDR2 reads SVGEGT. CDR3 length: 17 residues.

The sample holds a few counts of this clonotype. The gene calls are TRBV10-1 and TRBJ2-3; 8 bases align to TRBD1. There are 13 residues in the CDR3. Unmatched junction bases numbered 4, after V lost 8 bases and J lost 3 bases. Germline assignment: CDR1 WNHNN and CDR2 SYGVQD (reference sequence). CDR3 sequence (DNA): TGCGCCAGCGCGGACAGGGCAACAGATACGCAGTATTTT. Translation: CASADRATDTQYF.

This clonotype has more than one count but fewer than ten. The CDR3 sequence is CASSTLGYTDTQYF. CDR3 DNA sequence: TGTGCCAGCAGCACTCTAGGGTACACAGATACGCAGTATTTT. This chain joins TRBV12-3 or TRBV12-4 and TRBJ2-3, with no clear D. The CDR3 has 14 amino acids. Trimming cost V 6 bases and J 2 bases, with 12 bases left between them.